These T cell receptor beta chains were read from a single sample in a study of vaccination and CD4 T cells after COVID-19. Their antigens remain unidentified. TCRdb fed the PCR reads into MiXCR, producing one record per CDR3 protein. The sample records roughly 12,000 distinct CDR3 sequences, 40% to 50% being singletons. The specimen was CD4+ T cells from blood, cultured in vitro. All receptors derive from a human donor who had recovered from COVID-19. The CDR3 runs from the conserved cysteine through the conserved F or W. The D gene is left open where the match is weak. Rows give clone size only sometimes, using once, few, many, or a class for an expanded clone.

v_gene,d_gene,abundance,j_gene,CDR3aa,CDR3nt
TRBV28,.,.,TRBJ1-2,CASSFPAIRGYTF,TGTGCCAGCAGTTTTCCAGCGATCCGTGGCTACACCTTC
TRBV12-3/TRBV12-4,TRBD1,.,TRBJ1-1,CASSLGAGQGAQDTEAFF,TGTGCCAGCAGTTTAGGTGCGGGACAGGGGGCTCAGGACACTGAAGCTTTCTTT
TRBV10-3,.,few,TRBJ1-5,CAISDSSNQPQHF,TGTGCCATCAGTGACAGCAGCAATCAGCCCCAGCATTTT
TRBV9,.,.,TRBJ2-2,CASSPPSGGELFF,TGTGCCAGCAGTCCCCCATCCGGCGGGGAGCTGTTTTTT
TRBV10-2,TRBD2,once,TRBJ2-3,CASSEGLAGGSFRTDTQYF,TGCGCCAGCAGTGAGGGGCTAGCGGGAGGGTCGTTTAGGACAGATACGCAGTATTTT
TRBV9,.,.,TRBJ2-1,CASSVGDDIDYNEQFF,TGTGCCAGCAGCGTAGGAGACGATATTGACTACAATGAGCAGTTCTTC
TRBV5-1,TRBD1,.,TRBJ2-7,CASSRETGANEQYF,TGCGCCAGCAGTAGGGAGACAGGGGCTAATGAGCAGTACTTC
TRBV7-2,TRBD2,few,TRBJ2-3,CASSLGLAGGGDTQYF,TGTGCCAGCAGCTTAGGTCTAGCGGGCGGAGGGGATACGCAGTATTTT
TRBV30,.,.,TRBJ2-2,CAWSKDWGDKENTGELFF,TGTGCCTGGAGTAAAGACTGGGGGGACAAAGAGAACACCGGGGAGCTGTTTTTT
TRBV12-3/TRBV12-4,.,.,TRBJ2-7,CASRGTGEGEQYF,TGTGCCAGCAGGGGTACAGGGGAGGGCGAGCAGTACTTC